Shown below are 16 T cell receptor beta chains from a single sample sequenced in a study of blood T cell repertoires in COVID-19. Sequenced by immunoSEQ multiplex PCR; TCRdb stores in-frame clones only, minus some. The table shows about 270,000 clones, with about four fifths occurring only once. Sequencing used peripheral blood. These receptors originate from a woman aged 50 to 60 who had recovered from COVID-19.

The chain joins TRBV18 to TRBJ2-3, with 7 positions matching TRBD1. Germline CDR1 KGHSH, CDR2 LQKENI. This CDR3 is built from 13 residues. V shed 8 bases, J shed 0 bases, and the junction held 2 bases outside the gene matches. CDR3 in DNA: TGTGCCAGCAGACAGGGTAGCACAGATACGCAGTATTTT. It is translated as CASRQGSTDTQYF.

The chain uses TRBV6-2 or TRBV6-3 and TRBJ1-5; the D is unclear. The CDR3 runs to 13 residues. V was trimmed by 2 bases and J by 5 bases, leaving 7 bases between them. Germline-derived CDR1 and CDR2 are MNHEY and SVGEGT. In DNA form, the CDR3 reads TGTGCCAGCAGTTACACAACGCATCAGCCCCAGCATTTT. Residues: CASSYTTHQPQHF.

The V gene is TRBV5-4, the J gene TRBJ2-5; 8 bases map to TRBD1. The CDR3 is 16 amino acids. Germline trimming cut 7 bases from V and 5 bases from J; bases unmatched to any gene: 16. In germline, CDR1 is SGHNT, CDR2 YYREEE (reference sequence). The CDR3 reads CASGTNSRGPGETQYF. The CDR3 bases are TGTGCCAGCGGGACCAATAGCAGGGGGCCCGGGGAGACCCAGTACTTC.

The chain couples TRBV19 to TRBJ1-2; weak D call: TRBD1 (5 bases). Germline loops: CDR1 LNHDA, CDR2 SQIVND (reference sequence). V was clipped by 0 bases and J by 9 bases, with 11 bases between them. The CDR3 spans 13 residues. CDR3 loop: CASSIDTGGSYTF. In DNA, the CDR3 is TGTGCCAGTAGTATAGATACAGGCGGTAGCTACACCTTC.

The chain uses TRBV9 and TRBJ2-3, with 9 bases lining up with TRBD2. The CDR3 length is 16 residues. Germline CDR1 reads SGDLS; CDR2 reads YYNGEE. V trimming: 0 bases; J trimming: 4 bases; junction bases outside the gene matches: 6. The chain's CDR3 is CASSVEGGRVPDTQYF. The CDR3 coding sequence is TGTGCCAGCAGCGTAGAAGGCGGGAGGGTCCCAGATACGCAGTATTTT.

The chain uses TRBV4-1 and TRBJ2-1, with D maybe TRBD1 (5 bases). The CDR3 length is 14 residues. V was pared by 4 bases and J by 12 bases, with 19 bases between. The germline V gene encodes CDR1 MGHRA and CDR2 YSYEKL. The CDR3 spells CASSLTTFVQGQFF. The CDR3 DNA is TGCGCCAGCAGCCTCACAACTTTCGTCCAGGGGCAGTTCTTC.

The chain couples TRBV5-1 to TRBJ1-1; tentative D call: TRBD1 (5 bases). CDR1 SGHRS and CDR2 YFSETQ come from the germline V gene. Trimming pared 5 bases from V and 4 bases from J, leaving 12 bases between. The CDR3 has 13 amino acids. This CDR3 is CASSWEGPTEAFF. In DNA form, the CDR3 reads TGCGCCAGCAGTTGGGAGGGGCCCACTGAAGCTTTCTTT.

The V call is TRBV18, the J call TRBJ1-2; D ambiguous. Deletions cut 1 base from V and 2 bases from J, with 14 bases between. Germline V gene sequence: CDR1 KGHSH, CDR2 LQKENI. CDR3 size: 16 residues. The CDR3 loop reads CASSPRAGLLNYGYTF. The DNA for the CDR3 is TGTGCCAGCTCACCACGAGCAGGATTATTGAACTATGGCTACACCTTC. The variable domain in full, completed from reference TRBV18 and TRBJ1-2, reads NAGVMQNPRHLVRRRGQEARLRCSPMKGHSHVYWYRQLPEEGLKFMVYLQKENIIDESGMPKERFSAEFPKEGPSILRIQQVVRGDSAAYFCASSPRAGLLNYGYTFGSGTRLTVV.

The chain employs TRBV28 and TRBJ1-1, with 11 nucleotides matching TRBD1. CDR3 length: 12 residues. Germline V lookup: CDR1 MDHEN, CDR2 SYDVKM. V was pared by 6 bases and J by 12 bases, with 6 bases of the junction left unmatched. CDR3 region: CASRPGQGASFF. CDR3 DNA sequence: TGTGCCAGCAGACCCGGACAGGGGGCTTCTTTCTTT.

The V gene is TRBV19, the J gene TRBJ1-1; TRBD1 agrees at 9 bases. V gave up 4 bases and J gave up 10 bases; unmatched junction bases: 7. Germline CDR1 reads LNHDA; CDR2 reads SQIVND (reference sequence). CDR3 length: 13 amino acids. In nucleotides, the CDR3 is TGTGCCAGTAGTAACCGGGACAGGGACGGAGCTTTCTTT. This translates into CASSNRDRDGAFF. Full variable domain (missing parts from reference TRBV19 and TRBJ1-1): DGGITQSPKYLFRKEGQNVTLSCEQNLNHDAMYWYRQDPGQGLRLIYYSQIVNDFQKGDIAEGYSVSREKKESFPLTVTSAQKNPTAFYLCASSNRDRDGAFFGQGTRLTVV.

The rearrangement links TRBV7-6 to TRBJ1-2; 7 nucleotides agree with TRBD1. The junction had 4 bases not matched to a gene; V was cut back by 5 bases and J by 4 bases. The CDR3 runs 13 residues. Germline V gene sequence: CDR1 SGHVS, CDR2 FNYEAQ. The CDR3 DNA follows: TGTGCCAGCAGCAGACAGGGTCGCTATGGCTACACCTTC. This translates into CASSRQGRYGYTF. The complete variable domain, with remaining parts taken from reference TRBV7-6 and TRBJ1-2, reads GAGVSQSPRYKVTKRGQDVALRCDPISGHVSLYWYRQALGQGPEFLTYFNYEAQQDKSGLPNDRFSAERPEGSISTLTIQRTEQRDSAMYRCASSRQGRYGYTFGSGTRLTVV.

This clone was found a few times. The chain is built from TRBV5-1 and TRBJ2-1, with D possibly matching TRBD2 (5 bases). Looked up from germline, CDR1 is SGHRS and CDR2 is YFSETQ. Trimming removed 2 bases from V and 0 bases from J, with 15 bases in between. This CDR3 contains 17 residues. This CDR3 is CASSFRTVRSSYNEQFF. For the CDR3, the DNA is TGCGCCAGCAGCTTTCGGACTGTCCGTAGCTCCTACAATGAGCAGTTCTTC.

The chain combines TRBV28 with TRBJ1-6, with no clear D. Germline CDR1 MDHEN, CDR2 SYDVKM. The length of the CDR3 is 13 residues. Trimming pared 6 bases from V and 8 bases from J, leaving 11 bases between. The CDR3 nucleotides are TGTGCCAGCAGACATTATATCCATTCACCCCTCCACTTT. Amino acids: CASRHYIHSPLHF. Filled out from reference TRBV28 and TRBJ1-6, the complete variable domain reads DVKVTQSSRYLVKRTGEKVFLECVQDMDHENMFWYRQDPGLGLRLIYFSYDVKMKEKGDIPEGYSVSREKKERFSLILESASTNQTSMYLCASRHYIHSPLHFGNGTRLTVT.

This clone was detected only a few times. V usage is TRBV5-1 and J usage is TRBJ2-1; unclear D gene. Trimming removed 4 bases from V and 5 bases from J, with 13 bases in between. The CDR3 sequence is 14 residues long. In germline, CDR1 is SGHRS, CDR2 YFSETQ. The CDR3 nucleotides are TGCGCCAGCAGCGGAAACCAGGCCCACAATGAGCAGTTCTTC. Protein: CASSGNQAHNEQFF. Variable domain in full (rest from reference TRBV5-1 and TRBJ2-1): KAGVTQTPRYLIKTRGQQVTLSCSPISGHRSVSWYQQTPGQGLQFLFEYFSETQRNKGNFPGRFSGRQFSNSRSEMNVSTLELGDSALYLCASSGNQAHNEQFFGPGTRLTVL.

CDR3 DNA sequence: TGTGCCAGCAGTTGGACAGCTGGGGCCAACGTCCTGACTTTC. It yields the protein CASSWTAGANVLTF. The rearrangement uses TRBV6-5 and TRBJ2-6; maybe TRBD1 (6 bases). Trimming took off 4 bases at V and 2 bases at J, with 6 bases between the two ends. The germline CDR1 and CDR2 sequences are MNHEY and SVGAGI. The CDR3 contains 14 residues.

The chain has TRBV4-3 and TRBJ1-6, with unresolved D. The CDR3 is 18 residues long. V was cut by 0 bases and J by 0 bases, with 12 bases left in between. In germline, CDR1 is LGHNA, CDR2 YSLEER. The CDR3 sequence is CASSQDSWESSYNSPLHF. The CDR3 DNA is TGCGCCAGCAGCCAAGATAGTTGGGAGAGCTCCTATAATTCACCCCTCCACTTT.